The 24 T cell receptor beta chains given below trace back to one sample, sequenced in a study of type 1 regulatory T cells. Antigens for these TCRs are unknown. TCRdb used MiXCR to reprocess the reads, holding one entry per CDR3 protein. This sample has approximately 3,200 distinct CDR3 sequences, with approximately 8% found just once. Material: cultured T cells, either the whole culture or a sorted T cell fraction (not recorded which). All receptors come from a human donor in good health.

By its share, this clonotype is medium-sized (0.01 to 0.1%). The CDR3 DNA sequence: TGTGCCAGCAGGGTCACTGGGTTGGAAGGCTACACCTTC. The encoded protein is CASRVTGLEGYTF. V gene TRBV28 combines with J gene TRBJ1-2; D ambiguous. In germline, CDR1 is MDHEN, CDR2 SYDVKM. V shed 6 bases and J shed 8 bases, with 16 bases lying between them. The CDR3 is made up of 13 amino acids.

This clonotype is classed as medium-sized. The V and J genes are TRBV20-1 and TRBJ2-3; TRBD2 aligns across 10 bases. The CDR3 has 17 amino acids. Germline V gives CDR1 DFQATT, CDR2 SNEGSKA (reference sequence). With V trimmed by 0 bases and J by 3 bases, 9 bases remained unmatched. CDR3 in DNA: TGCAGTGCTAGAGACCGTTCTAGCGGGGGAGCAACAGATACGCAGTATTTT. Translated, it gives CSARDRSSGGATDTQYF.

V usage is TRBV6-1 and J usage is TRBJ2-2, with TRBD1 identical over 9 bases. Germline loops: CDR1 MNHNS, CDR2 SASEGT. The CDR3 extends over 13 amino acids. V gave up 4 bases and J gave up 7 bases; unmatched junction bases: 1. The CDR3 is CASSGQGGGELFF. CDR3 sequence (DNA): TGTGCCAGCAGTGGACAGGGGGGCGGGGAGCTGTTTTTT.

This clonotype is medium-sized. V usage is TRBV2 and J usage is TRBJ2-2; TRBD1 might be the D (6 bases). V dropped 8 bases and J dropped 5 bases, with 12 bases sitting between them. The CDR3 runs 13 residues. The germline gives CDR1 SNHLY, CDR2 FYNNEI. The CDR3 coding sequence is TGTGCCAGCTGGTCTCAGGGGACCGGGGAGCTGTTTTTT. Translation gives CASWSQGTGELFF.

This clonotype is medium-sized within its sample. V gene TRBV5-6 combines with J gene TRBJ1-2; 7 nucleotides agree with TRBD1. The CDR3 has 13 amino acids. V lost 4 bases to trimming and J lost 6 bases; unmatched junction nucleotides: 6. Germline V gene sequence: CDR1 SGHDT, CDR2 YYEEEE. The CDR3 sequence: CASSAGTVHGYTF. CDR3 DNA sequence: TGTGCCAGCAGCGCCGGGACAGTCCATGGCTACACCTTC.

This clonotype is classed as medium-sized. The chain links TRBV7-2 to TRBJ2-2; tentatively, D is TRBD2 (7 bases). The CDR3 totals 14 residues. Germline V CDR1 and CDR2: SGHTA, FQGNSA. Trimming left V 10 bases short and J 2 bases short, with 14 bases between. The CDR3 nucleotides read TGTGCCACAGGGGAGGGAGTTAACACCGGGGAGCTGTTTTTT. This gives the protein CATGEGVNTGELFF.

This clonotype was found a few times. V gene TRBV11-2 combines with J gene TRBJ1-1; 7 bases match TRBD1. With 6 bases clipped from V and 6 bases from J, the junction kept 7 bases outside the gene matches. Per germline, CDR1 SGHAT and CDR2 FQNNGV. This CDR3 contains 13 residues. CDR3 amino acids: CASSGQVHAEAFF. The CDR3 DNA is TGTGCCAGCAGTGGACAGGTTCACGCTGAAGCTTTCTTT.

This clonotype is classed as medium-sized. V usage is TRBV4-2 and J usage is TRBJ1-2, with D hard to call. Looked up from germline, CDR1 is LGHNA and CDR2 is YNFKEQ. Trimming left V 0 bases short and J 2 bases short, with 7 bases between. The CDR3 has 14 amino acids. The CDR3 loop is CASSQDFQNYGYTF. The CDR3 nucleotides are TGTGCCAGCAGCCAAGACTTCCAGAACTATGGCTACACCTTC.

This clonotype was counted ten times or more. This sequence joins TRBV19 and TRBJ2-5; 9 positions match TRBD2. J lost 5 bases, V lost 0 bases, and 7 bases had no gene match. CDR1 is LNHDA and CDR2 is SQIVND in the germline V gene (reference sequence). The CDR3 runs 16 residues. The chain's CDR3 is CASSIDPTSGKETQYF. DNA for the CDR3: TGTGCCAGTAGTATAGATCCGACTAGCGGAAAGGAGACCCAGTACTTC.

In its sample, this clonotype ranks as medium-sized. The CDR3 DNA sequence: TGCGCCAGCAGACTCTCTAGCGGGATTGGTAACGAGCAGTACTTC. This gives the protein CASRLSSGIGNEQYF. The chain joins TRBV5-1 to TRBJ2-7; 9 nucleotides match TRBD2. CDR3 length: 15 residues. From germline, CDR1 is SGHRS and CDR2 YFSETQ. Trimming removed 5 bases from V and 5 bases from J; junction bases left unmatched: 11.

Relative to its sample, this clonotype is medium-sized. The chain has TRBV7-9 and TRBJ2-2; D gene ambiguous. Trimming cost V 4 bases and J 6 bases, with 12 bases left between them. The CDR3 extends over 14 amino acids. Germline lookup yields CDR1 SEHNR and CDR2 FQNEAQ (reference sequence). CDR3 residues: CASSSRLGAGELFF. Written as DNA, the CDR3 is TGTGCCAGCAGCTCAAGACTGGGTGCCGGGGAGCTGTTTTTT.

By its share, this clonotype is medium-sized (0.01 to 0.1%). V usage is TRBV3-1 and J usage is TRBJ2-3, with TRBD2 identical over 11 bases. This CDR3 has 16 amino acids. CDR1 and CDR2 from the germline V gene are LGHDT and YNNKEL (reference sequence). V lost 4 bases, J lost 0 bases, and 3 bases stayed unmatched. The CDR3: CASSPLAGGSTDTQYF. DNA of the CDR3: TGTGCCAGCAGCCCCCTAGCGGGAGGTAGCACAGATACGCAGTATTTT.

By frequency in the sample, this clonotype is medium-sized. The chain recombines TRBV7-2 with TRBJ1-1; weak D call: TRBD1 (5 bases). Trimming took off 1 base at V and 4 bases at J, with 16 bases between the two ends. The CDR3 covers 16 residues. Germline CDR1 reads SGHTA; CDR2 reads FQGNSA. CDR3 DNA sequence: TGTGCCAGCAGCTTAGGACTGAAGGGGCCCAGCACTGAAGCTTTCTTT. This gives the protein CASSLGLKGPSTEAFF.

On this clonotype itself: A read error may explain this, as a much larger clone is one base away. The chain recombines TRBV30 with TRBJ1-2, with 7 positions matching TRBD1. Germline CDR1 reads GTSNPN; CDR2 reads SVGIG (reference sequence). The J segment lost 8 bases and the V segment lost 4 bases, leaving 7 bases of the junction unmatched. The CDR3 spans 12 residues. The CDR3 loop is CAWTDRVRGYTF. The CDR3 DNA reads TGTGCCTGGACCGACAGGGTGCGCGGCTACACCTTC.

This clonotype is medium-sized in the sample. The chain combines TRBV20-1 with TRBJ2-7, with a tentative D call TRBD2 (6 bases). This CDR3 is built from 15 residues. Per the germline V gene, CDR1 is DFQATT and CDR2 is SNEGSKA (reference sequence). V lost 0 bases to trimming and J lost 3 bases, with 15 bases between them. CDR3 region: CSARDPWRGNYEQYF. As DNA, the CDR3 is TGCAGTGCTAGAGACCCCTGGCGGGGAAACTACGAGCAGTACTTC.

Note on this clonotype: This may be a read error, as it is one base from a much larger clone. This sequence joins TRBV20-1 and TRBJ2-3; 9 positions match TRBD2. The CDR3 is 15 amino acids. CDR1 DFQATT and CDR2 SNEGSKA come from the germline V gene (reference sequence). Losses at the gene ends were 2 bases for V and 1 base for J; bases not matched to a gene: 4. In DNA form, the CDR3 reads TGCAGTGCTAGATATCTAGCGGGACGCACAGATACGCAGTATTTT. Encoded protein: CSARYLAGRTDTQYF.

This clonotype is deemed large. V and J are TRBV12-3 or TRBV12-4 and TRBJ1-6; D unresolved. Trimming shortened V by 4 bases and J by 6 bases, and 10 bases separated the two germline ends. This CDR3 is built from 14 residues. CDR3 sequence: CASSSTGLNSPLHF. For the CDR3, the DNA is TGTGCCAGCAGTTCCACTGGACTTAATTCACCCCTCCACTTT.

This clonotype qualifies as large. This rearrangement joins TRBV24-1 to TRBJ2-1; D may be TRBD2 (6 bases). Germline CDR1 and CDR2: KGHDR and SFDVKD. The V and J ends lost 3 bases and 3 bases respectively, with 14 bases between them. This CDR3 has 16 residues. DNA of the CDR3: TGTGCCACCAGTGATGGGTTAGCGGAGTACTACAATGAGCAGTTCTTC. Translating gives CATSDGLAEYYNEQFF.

Within the sample, this clonotype is medium-sized. The CDR3 loop reads CSASEGADTQYF. The CDR3, as DNA: TGCAGTGCTAGTGAGGGGGCAGATACGCAGTATTTT. The J gene is TRBJ2-3, the V gene TRBV20-1; perhaps TRBD1 as D (6 bases). CDR3 length: 12 residues. CDR1 and CDR2 (germline): DFQATT, SNEGSKA (reference sequence). Trimming left V 3 bases short and J 4 bases short, with 8 bases between.

This clonotype is medium-sized (0.01 to 0.1%) in the sample. This rearrangement joins TRBV10-2 to TRBJ2-3; no firm D call. CDR3 size: 11 residues. Germline lookup yields CDR1 WSHSY and CDR2 SAAADI. The V and J ends lost 6 bases and 2 bases respectively, with 3 bases between them. The CDR3 sequence is CASRITDTQYF. CDR3 coding DNA: TGCGCCAGCAGGATCACAGATACGCAGTATTTT.

This clonotype qualifies as medium-sized. The rearrangement uses TRBV18 and TRBJ2-7; 7 nucleotides match TRBD1. With V trimmed by 3 bases and J by 5 bases, 10 bases remained unmatched. This CDR3 spans 15 amino acids. Germline V gene sequence: CDR1 KGHSH, CDR2 LQKENI. In DNA, the CDR3 is TGTGCCAGCTCACCTGAAGACACAGGGGTCCACGAGCAGTACTTC. Translated, it gives CASSPEDTGVHEQYF.

This clonotype rates as medium-sized. The chain has TRBV5-1 and TRBJ2-1, with D tentatively TRBD2 (5 bases). Per germline, CDR1 SGHRS and CDR2 YFSETQ. V lost 4 bases and J 7 bases, leaving 18 bases between the germline ends. This CDR3 has 15 amino acids. Here the CDR3 reads CASSPLGGEGNEQFF. CDR3 in DNA: TGCGCCAGCAGCCCCCTCGGCGGCGAGGGTAATGAGCAGTTCTTC. Supplemented by reference TRBV5-1 and TRBJ2-1, the full variable domain reads KAGVTQTPRYLIKTRGQQVTLSCSPISGHRSVSWYQQTPGQGLQFLFEYFSETQRNKGNFPGRFSGRQFSNSRSEMNVSTLELGDSALYLCASSPLGGEGNEQFFGPGTRLTVL.

In this sample, this clonotype is medium-sized. This sequence joins TRBV2 and TRBJ2-2; D gene ambiguous. This CDR3 spans 14 amino acids. V was shortened by 8 bases and J by 4 bases, with 14 bases between the two germline ends. CDR1 and CDR2 from the germline V gene are SNHLY and FYNNEI. CDR3 bases: TGTGCCAGCTCTCGGACGACTTCCACCGGGGAGCTGTTTTTT. It codes for CASSRTTSTGELFF. The full variable domain, with the rest looked up from reference TRBV2 and TRBJ2-2, is EPEVTQTPSHQVTQMGQEVILRCVPISNHLYFYWYRQILGQKVEFLVSFYNNEISEKSEIFDDQFSVERPDGSNFTLKIRSTKLEDSAMYFCASSRTTSTGELFFGEGSRLTVL.

This clonotype is deemed medium-sized. The V and J genes are TRBV9 and TRBJ2-4, with D uncertain. Germline loops: CDR1 SGDLS, CDR2 YYNGEE. The CDR3 runs 15 residues. Trimming removed 2 bases at V and 9 bases at J, with 18 bases between. The CDR3 nucleotides read TGTGCCAGCAGCGTCGGAGACGAAGACCGACCCATTCAGTACTTC. It specifies CASSVGDEDRPIQYF.